Shown below are 9 T cell receptor beta chains from a single sample sequenced in a study of cytomegalovirus exposure and HLA in healthy donors. Primers included in the PCR were 60 Vbeta and 13 Jbeta primers. Clones were read by immunoSEQ multiplex PCR, and TCRdb kept only the in-frame ones, dropping some. The sample yields some 130,000 clones, about two thirds seen once. The sample comprised PBMCs. The receptors were gathered from a human donor in good health.

This chain links TRBV9 with TRBJ2-7, with 8 bases that match TRBD1. The CDR3 consists of 14 residues. Germline lookup yields CDR1 SGDLS and CDR2 YYNGEE. After removal of 3 bases from V and 4 bases from J, the junction contained 6 bases not matched to a gene. CDR3 loop: CASSAGTGTYEQYF. The DNA for the CDR3 is TGTGCCAGCAGCGCCGGGACAGGAACTTACGAGCAGTACTTC.

This rearrangement joins TRBV5-1 to TRBJ1-1; 9 nucleotides match TRBD1. The junction had 5 bases not matched to a gene; V was cut back by 7 bases and J by 1 base. Germline V gives CDR1 SGHRS, CDR2 YFSETQ. The CDR3 extends over 14 amino acids. The CDR3 sequence is CASGTGQGNTEAFF. The CDR3 DNA reads as TGCGCCAGCGGTACGGGACAGGGGAACACTGAAGCTTTCTTT.

This clone was observed a handful of times. The V gene is TRBV10-3, the J gene TRBJ2-7, with TRBD1 matching over 11 bases. The V and J ends lost 4 bases and 5 bases, in that order; junction bases with no gene match: 13. The CDR3 covers 17 residues. Germline V gene lookup returns CDR1 ENHRY and CDR2 SYGVKD. The CDR3 coding sequence is TGTGCCATCAGTGTAACAAAAGAGGGACAGGGGGTCCACGAGCAGTACTTC. Translating gives CAISVTKEGQGVHEQYF.

The V gene is TRBV7-9, the J gene TRBJ1-1; weak D call: TRBD1 (5 bases). Trimming took off 7 bases at V and 6 bases at J, with 18 bases between the two ends. The CDR3 covers 14 residues. Germline lookup yields CDR1 SEHNR and CDR2 FQNEAQ (reference sequence). The CDR3 sequence is CASTLGGIYAEAFF. As DNA, the CDR3 is TGTGCCAGCACCCTGGGGGGGATTTACGCTGAAGCTTTCTTT.

This chain links TRBV4-3 with TRBJ1-2, with D perhaps matching TRBD1 (6 bases). The CDR3 extends over 14 amino acids. Germline V gives CDR1 LGHNA, CDR2 YSLEER. V was shortened by 4 bases and J by 8 bases, with 17 bases between the two germline ends. This chain's CDR3 is CASSPSRGSEGYTF. CDR3 sequence (DNA): TGCGCCAGCAGCCCCAGTAGGGGGTCGGAGGGCTACACCTTC.

This rearrangement joins TRBV14 to TRBJ2-2; tentative D call: TRBD1 (5 bases). The V end lost 0 bases, the J end lost 7 bases, and 15 bases lay between the germline ends. This CDR3 is 16 amino acids long. The germline gives CDR1 SGHDN, CDR2 FVKESK. The CDR3 loop is CASSQDQLAGLGELFF. CDR3 DNA sequence: TGTGCCAGCAGCCAAGATCAGTTGGCAGGGCTCGGGGAGCTGTTTTTT.

The CDR3 region has the DNA TGTGCCATCAGCGGACTAGCGGGAGCCAGCACAGATACGCAGTATTTT. It codes for CAISGLAGASTDTQYF. This chain connects TRBV10-3 to TRBJ2-3, with 13 positions matching TRBD2. Per the germline V gene, CDR1 is ENHRY and CDR2 is SYGVKD. The CDR3 is 16 amino acids. V gave up 6 bases and J gave up 0 bases; unmatched junction bases: 3.

V gene TRBV6-6 combines with J gene TRBJ1-2; the D is unclear. The V gene lost 6 bases and the J gene lost 8 bases, with 10 bases spanning the gap. The CDR3 contains 11 residues. CDR1 and CDR2 from the germline V gene are MNHNY and SVGAGI (reference sequence). DNA for the CDR3: TGTGCCAGCAGACGGGATTGGGGCTACACCTTC. Protein product: CASRRDWGYTF.

This clone was found a few times. The chain links TRBV5-1 to TRBJ1-4; 9 bases are shared with TRBD1. There are 15 residues in the CDR3. Germline V gene data show CDR1 as SGHRS and CDR2 as YFSETQ. V trimming: 0 bases; J trimming: 4 bases; junction bases outside the gene matches: 1. The CDR3 DNA is TGCGCCAGCAGCTTGGGGGACAGGGATAATGAAAAACTGTTTTTT. The encoded protein is CASSLGDRDNEKLFF.